Given below is one TCR beta chain in context. The target antigen is unknown. These data come from a study of blood T cells in healthy people across ages. General study findings and limits: Diversity estimates from one million T cells were considered underestimates. Samples with more naive T cells showed higher observed beta diversity.

At least 6 micrograms of total RNA were extracted per sample. Deletions cut 6 bases from V and 2 bases from J, with 13 bases between. Per the germline V gene, CDR1 is SGHTA and CDR2 is FQGNSA. The CDR3 length is 14 residues. Through a sample-barcoded 5' primer and a J-beta primer mix, a second PCR was run for roughly 6 to 12 cycles. Each CDR3 protein gets one entry after TCRdb re-called the 5' RACE reads with MiXCR. This table holds 550,000 to 600,000 distinct CDR3 sequences, around 50% found once. Sequencing input: blood. The V call is TRBV7-2, the J call TRBJ1-2; D may be TRBD1 (6 bases). The receptor was derived from a man older than 75 in good health. The CDR3 coding sequence is TGTGCCAGCAGACGACTTGACAGGAACTATGGCTACACCTTC. This translates into CASRRLDRNYGYTF.